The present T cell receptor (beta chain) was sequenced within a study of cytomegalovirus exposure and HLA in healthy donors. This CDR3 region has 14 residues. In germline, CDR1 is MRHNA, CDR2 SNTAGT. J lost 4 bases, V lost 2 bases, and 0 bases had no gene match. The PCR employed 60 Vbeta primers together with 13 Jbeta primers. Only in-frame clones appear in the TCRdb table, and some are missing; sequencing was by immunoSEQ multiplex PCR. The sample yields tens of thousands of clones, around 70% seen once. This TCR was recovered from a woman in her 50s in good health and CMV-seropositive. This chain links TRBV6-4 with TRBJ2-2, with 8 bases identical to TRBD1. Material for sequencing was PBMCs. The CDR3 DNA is TGTGCCAGCAGTGACGGACAGGGCACCGGGGAGCTGTTTTTT. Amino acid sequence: CASSDGQGTGELFF.